The 30 T cell receptor gamma chains below come from one sample, sequenced in a study of Vδ1+ human thymocytes. The template was reverse-transcribed extracted RNA. CDR3 amplicons came from multiplex PCR with pooled V-gene forward and constant-region reverse primers. TCRdb processed the multiplex PCR reads again with the CATT caller. Here the sample spans 10,000 or so gamma-chain clones, approximately 40% being singletons. What these receptors recognize is not known. Findings and limits, study-wide: Thymic TRG and TRD repertoires appeared highly polyclonal.

The source material was Vdelta1+ gamma-delta thymocytes from the thymus. As to subset: FACS-sorted CD3+ TCRalphabeta- TCRVdelta1+ TCRVdelta2- thymocytes. Receptors were obtained from a boy in the first two years of life who had congenital heart surgery.

Note on this clone: This may stem from a read error, because a much larger clone lies one nucleotide away. At the DNA level, this CDR3 is encoded by other sequences in the same sample as well. This chain connects TRGV8 to TRGJ1 or TRGJ2. The J gene was missing in TCRdb and was found by matching the end of the DNA to germline. V dropped 3 bases and J dropped 0; count of bases not matched to a gene: 2. This CDR3 region has 13 residues. Germline CDR1 VENAVY, CDR2 YDSYNSRV. The CDR3, as DNA: TGTGCCACCTGGGATCAGAATTATTATAAGAAACTCTTT. This gives the protein CATWDQNYYKKLF.

No J gene was called, and the V gene is TRGV4. Germline loops: CDR1 EGSTGY, CDR2 YDSYTSSV. The CDR3 runs to 13 residues. The CDR3, as DNA: TGTGCCACCTGGGATTCTCCCCCTCTAGGAAAACTCTTT. Translation: CATWDSPPLGKLF.

This clone appeared a few times. V gene TRGV9 combines with J gene TRGJ1 or TRGJ2. Germline V lookup: CDR1 GITISATS, CDR2 ISYDGTV (reference sequence). This CDR3 contains 14 residues. V shed 0 bases and J 3 bases; nucleotides not matched to a gene: 5. CDR3 region: CALWEVLSYYKKLF. The CDR3 DNA is TGTGCCTTGTGGGAGGTGCTTAGTTATTATAAGAAACTCTTT.

This clone has just a few counts. Other DNA sequences in this sample translate to the same CDR3. This rearrangement joins TRGV3 to TRGJ1 or TRGJ2. Germline V gene sequence: CDR1 VTNTFY, CDR2 YDVSTARD (reference sequence). This CDR3 is 13 amino acids long. V lost 0 bases to trimming and J lost 6 bases; unmatched junction nucleotides: 5. CDR3 in DNA: TGTGCCACCTGGGACAGGCTCGGTTATAAGAAACTCTTT. Encoded protein: CATWDRLGYKKLF.

The gene calls are TRGV4 and TRGJP2. The J gene was missing in TCRdb and was found by matching the end of the DNA to germline. Trimming at V came to 0 bases and at J to 10 bases, leaving 8 bases not matched to a gene. The CDR3 has 14 residues. The germline gives CDR1 EGSTGY, CDR2 YDSYTSSV. Here the CDR3 reads CATWDGPPAWIKTF. The DNA of the CDR3 is TGTGCCACCTGGGATGGGCCCCCGGCTTGGATCAAGACGTTT.

The J segment is TRGJ1 or TRGJ2; no V gene was assigned. The length of the CDR3 is 12 residues. The CDR3 region has the DNA TGTGCCACCTGGGAGGGGTATTATAAGAAACTCTTT. It encodes CATWEGYYKKLF.

This clone was seen more than once but under ten times. The chain couples TRGV9 to TRGJ1 or TRGJ2. The CDR3 runs to 12 residues. Trimming at V came to 5 bases and at J to 5 bases, leaving 6 bases not matched to a gene. Germline V gene lookup returns CDR1 GITISATS and CDR2 ISYDGTV (reference sequence). CDR3: CALWVLDYKKLF. CDR3 nucleotides: TGTGCCTTGTGGGTACTCGATTATAAGAAACTCTTT.

The chain is built from TRGV4 and TRGJ1 or TRGJ2. The J gene, not given by TCRdb, was assigned here from a germline match of the nucleotide sequence. This CDR3 spans 13 amino acids. After removal of 4 bases from V and 4 bases from J, the junction contained 7 bases not matched to a gene. Germline values: CDR1 EGSTGY, CDR2 YDSYTSSV. The chain's CDR3 is CATWEGLYYKKLF. The CDR3 DNA follows: TGTGCCACCTGGGAGGGCCTCTATTATAAGAAACTCTTT.

This clone was recorded only once. Other DNA sequences in the sample encode the same CDR3. V and J are TRGV5 and TRGJ1 or TRGJ2. Here the J gene was assigned by germline matching of the DNA, as TCRdb has none. Germline V gene data show CDR1 as VINAFY and CDR2 as YDVSNSKD. There are 11 residues in the CDR3. Trimming at V came to 3 bases and at J to 10 bases, leaving 6 bases not matched to a gene. The CDR3 DNA reads as TGTGCCACCTGGGACGGGGACAAGAAACTCTTT. Amino acids: CATWDGDKKLF.

This clone was found a few times. The V call is TRGV4, the J call TRGJ1 or TRGJ2. CDR3 length equals 17 residues. The V gene end was trimmed by 3 bases and the J gene end by 0 bases; junction bases not matched to a gene: 14. Per germline, CDR1 EGSTGY and CDR2 YDSYTSSV. CDR3 region: CATWDPPREGNYYKKLF. In DNA, the CDR3 is TGTGCCACCTGGGATCCCCCACGGGAGGGGAATTATTATAAGAAACTCTTT.

The rearrangement uses TRGV4 and TRGJ1 or TRGJ2. TCRdb is silent on the J gene; assignment here came from matching the DNA to germline. CDR1 is EGSTGY and CDR2 is YDSYTSSV in the germline V gene. V shed 6 bases, J shed 0 bases, and the junction held 5 bases outside the gene matches. This CDR3 has 13 amino acids. The CDR3 coding sequence is TGTGCCACCTGGCAACCGAATTATTATAAGAAACTCTTT. Translating it yields CATWQPNYYKKLF.

This clone was observed a handful of times. The chain joins TRGV9 to TRGJ1 or TRGJ2. The V gene's germline CDR1 is GITISATS and CDR2 ISYDGTV (reference sequence). The trim removed 3 bases at V and 10 bases at J, leaving 6 bases unmatched. The CDR3 is made up of 11 amino acids. CDR3 bases: TGTGCCTTGTGGGAGCTGACCAAGAAACTCTTT. Protein: CALWELTKKLF.

The V call is TRGV2, the J call TRGJ1 or TRGJ2. V shed 4 bases, J shed 10 bases, and the junction held 13 bases outside the gene matches. Germline V gene lookup returns CDR1 EGSNGY and CDR2 YDSYNSKV. The CDR3 extends over 13 amino acids. CDR3 loop: CATWDGPLSKKLF. In DNA form, the CDR3 reads TGTGCCACCTGGGATGGCCCGCTATCGAAGAAACTCTTT.

This chain connects TRGV4 to TRGJ1 or TRGJ2. TCRdb records no J gene; here it was assigned by comparing the DNA to germline. From germline, CDR1 is EGSTGY and CDR2 YDSYTSSV. CDR3 length equals 13 residues. The J segment lost 9 bases and the V segment lost 5 bases, leaving 13 bases of the junction unmatched. In DNA, the CDR3 is TGTGCCACCTGGGCCCGGGTCTGGCGTAAGAAACTCTTT. It specifies CATWARVWRKKLF.

The chain recombines TRGV9 with TRGJ1 or TRGJ2. The J gene, missing from TCRdb, was assigned here through DNA to germline matching. The CDR3 consists of 11 residues. V dropped 4 bases and J dropped 10; count of bases not matched to a gene: 7. Germline V gives CDR1 GITISATS, CDR2 ISYDGTV (reference sequence). In nucleotides, the CDR3 is TGTGCCTTGTGGGATAAGCGGAAGAAACTCTTT. Translating it yields CALWDKRKKLF.

A few counts support this clone. A much bigger clone sits one base away, suggesting this may be a read error. The chain employs TRGV9 and TRGJ1 or TRGJ2. The trim removed 2 bases at V and 3 bases at J, leaving 4 bases unmatched. Looked up from germline, CDR1 is GITISATS and CDR2 is ISYDGTV (reference sequence). The CDR3 loop spans 13 amino acids. This CDR3 is CALWEGIYYKKLF. CDR3 DNA sequence: TGTGCCTTGTGGGAGGGGATTTATTATAAGAAACTCTTT.

The gene calls are TRGV2 and TRGJ1 or TRGJ2. TCRdb offers no J gene call, so here the DNA was matched to germline to obtain one. This CDR3 contains 14 residues. V trimming: 0 bases; J trimming: 4 bases; junction bases outside the gene matches: 6. Per the germline V gene, CDR1 is EGSNGY and CDR2 is YDSYNSKV. The CDR3 sequence: CATWDGQGYYKKLF. For the CDR3, the DNA is TGTGCCACCTGGGACGGGCAAGGATATTATAAGAAACTCTTT.

The V gene lacks a call, and TRGJ1 or TRGJ2 is the J gene. This CDR3 has 16 amino acids. CDR3 coding DNA: TGTGCCACCTGGGACCAAACCCGCCGCTGGCATTATAAGAAACTCTTT. Its protein product is CATWDQTRRWHYKKLF.

The V gene is TRGV2, the J gene TRGJ1 or TRGJ2. TCRdb supplies no J gene; here it was assigned by aligning the nucleotide sequence to germline. This CDR3 is 12 amino acids long. Trimming took 0 bases from V and 12 from J; bases not matched to a gene: 8. Germline lookup yields CDR1 EGSNGY and CDR2 YDSYNSKV. The CDR3 sequence: CATWDGQVGKLF. The CDR3 DNA reads as TGTGCCACCTGGGACGGGCAGGTGGGGAAACTCTTT.

This chain uses TRGV9 with TRGJ1 or TRGJ2. Germline CDR1 and CDR2: GITISATS and ISYDGTV (reference sequence). CDR3 length equals 14 residues. V was pared by 0 bases and J by 5 bases, with 7 bases of the junction left unmatched. DNA for the CDR3: TGTGCCTTGTGGGAGGTGTACCCCAATTATAAGAAACTCTTT. Translating it yields CALWEVYPNYKKLF.

This chain uses TRGV9 with TRGJ1 or TRGJ2. Matching the DNA to germline supplied the J gene, which TCRdb does not give. Germline V CDR1 and CDR2: GITISATS, ISYDGTV (reference sequence). The trim removed 2 bases at V and 9 bases at J, leaving 4 bases unmatched. This CDR3 has 11 amino acids. CDR3 region: CALWEASKKLF. CDR3 bases: TGTGCCTTGTGGGAGGCTAGTAAGAAACTCTTT.

In the case of this clone: Compared with germline, one end of the junction differs, possibly owing to a read error. J is TRGJ1 or TRGJ2 and V is TRGV3. Here the J gene was assigned by germline matching of the DNA, as TCRdb has none. From germline, CDR1 is VTNTFY and CDR2 YDVSTARD (reference sequence). The CDR3 spans 13 residues. The CDR3 DNA is TGTGCCGCCTGGGACAGGCCTGGATATAAGAAACTCTTT. Translated, it gives CAAWDRPGYKKLF.

The chain joins TRGV8 to TRGJ1 or TRGJ2. V lost 2 bases, J lost 3 bases, and 4 bases stayed unmatched. This CDR3 contains 13 residues. The V gene's germline CDR1 is VENAVY and CDR2 YDSYNSRV. CDR3 in DNA: TGTGCCACCTGGGATAATTTTTATTATAAGAAACTCTTT. This codes for CATWDNFYYKKLF.

The chain employs TRGV9 and TRGJ1 or TRGJ2. Assignment of the J gene here rests on matching the DNA to germline, because TCRdb gives none. Losses at the gene ends were 1 base for V and 8 bases for J; bases not matched to a gene: 14. The germline V gene encodes CDR1 GITISATS and CDR2 ISYDGTV (reference sequence). This CDR3 is built from 15 residues. DNA for the CDR3: TGTGCCTTGTGGGAGGTCCCTCGCCAACGGGATAAGAAACTCTTT. Translation gives CALWEVPRQRDKKLF.

This clone was seen just once. The J gene went uncalled, whereas the V gene is TRGV3. The CDR3 has 11 amino acids. CDR1 VTNTFY and CDR2 YDVSTARD come from the germline V gene (reference sequence). The CDR3 DNA reads as TGTGCCACCTGGGACTCCGGTGGATTGCTCTTT. Translated, it gives CATWDSGGLLF.

A remark on this clone: The same CDR3 also results from other DNA sequences found in this sample. V usage is TRGV5 and J usage is TRGJ1 or TRGJ2. The J gene, left out of TCRdb, was set here by checking the DNA against germline. V was clipped by 0 bases and J by 5 bases; unmatched bases: 4. Germline V gene sequence: CDR1 VINAFY, CDR2 YDVSNSKD. The length of the CDR3 is 13 residues. The chain's CDR3 is CATWDRLDYKKLF. CDR3 nucleotides: TGTGCCACCTGGGACAGGCTAGATTATAAGAAACTCTTT.

This clone was counted only a few times. J is TRGJ1 or TRGJ2 and V is TRGV4. V lost 5 bases, J lost 0 bases, and 4 bases stayed unmatched. The CDR3 has 13 amino acids. The germline V gene encodes CDR1 EGSTGY and CDR2 YDSYTSSV. DNA for the CDR3: TGTGCCACCTGGGTCTTGAATTATTATAAGAAACTCTTT. It translates to CATWVLNYYKKLF.

The chain combines TRGV9 with TRGJ1 or TRGJ2. CDR1 and CDR2 from the germline V gene are GITISATS and ISYDGTV (reference sequence). The CDR3 covers 11 residues. V trimming: 2 bases; J trimming: 12 bases; junction bases outside the gene matches: 7. DNA for the CDR3: TGTGCCTTGTGGGAGGCTGTTAGGAAACTCTTT. Translated: CALWEAVRKLF.

Worth noting for this clone: The sample has other DNA sequences that encode this CDR3 too. This chain connects TRGV2 to TRGJ1 or TRGJ2. As TCRdb names no J gene, one was assigned here on the basis of a DNA match to germline. The V segment lost 0 bases and the J segment 5 bases; nucleotides outside the gene matches: 4. CDR1 is EGSNGY and CDR2 is YDSYNSKV in the germline V gene. The CDR3 contains 13 residues. As DNA, the CDR3 is TGTGCCACCTGGGACGGGCTTGATTATAAGAAACTCTTT. This codes for CATWDGLDYKKLF.

This clone was seen a few times. At one end the junction does not follow the germline gene, possibly because of a read error. The chain joins TRGV9 to TRGJP. Germline V lookup: CDR1 GITISATS, CDR2 ISYDGTV (reference sequence). CDR3 length equals 14 residues. The CDR3 region has the DNA TGTGCCTTGTGGAAAGAGTTGGGCAAAAAAAACAAGGTATTT. It specifies CALWKELGKKNKVF.